A selection of T cell receptor beta chains follows, all from one sample in a study of T cells in localized non-small cell lung cancer. Profiled with immunoSEQ multiplex PCR; TCRdb holds only in-frame clones, not every one. The sample yields over 70,000 clones, just over 90% seen once. The sequences come from PBMCs, collected before any cancer treatment. These receptors were obtained from a woman aged 35-75 years with stage II squamous cell lung carcinoma. CDR3s include the opening cysteine and the closing phenylalanine or tryptophan. A D gene is named only where the DNA matches it firmly. Clone size is shown for a subset of rows, as once, few, many or a class of expanded clone.

j_gene,abundance,v_gene,d_gene,CDR3nt,CDR3aa
TRBJ2-5,.,TRBV6-1,.,TGTGCCAGCATCTCAGGAGGGGAGACCCAGTACTTC,CASISGGETQYF
TRBJ1-1,.,TRBV2,TRBD1,TGTGCCAGCAGGGGACAGGGTGGTACTGAAGCTTTCTTT,CASRGQGGTEAFF
TRBJ2-1,.,TRBV11-3,TRBD2,TGTGCCAGCAGCTTAGGACTAGCGGGACATTCCTACAATGAGCAGTTCTTC,CASSLGLAGHSYNEQFF
TRBJ2-2,.,TRBV2,.,TGTGCCAGCAGTGGCCCAGTTGGGGGGCGAGGCACCGGGGAGCTGTTTTTT,CASSGPVGGRGTGELFF
TRBJ2-5,.,TRBV6-1,TRBD2,TGTGCCAGCAGTGAACTAGCGGGGGGGCAAGAGACCCAGTACTTC,CASSELAGGQETQYF
TRBJ2-5,.,TRBV5-4,.,TGTGCCAGCAGCAGGTCCTACCAAGAGACCCAGTACTTC,CASSRSYQETQYF
TRBJ2-1,.,TRBV29-1,TRBD2,TGCAGCGTTAGCGGGAGGGTTCACAATGAGCAGTTCTTC,CSVSGRVHNEQFF
TRBJ1-5,once,TRBV5-1,.,TGCGCCAGCAGCTTCGAGGGCCGTGAGAATCAGCCCCAGCATTTT,CASSFEGRENQPQHF
TRBJ2-1,.,TRBV19,TRBD2,TGTGCCACCAGAGCGGGGGGGCGTAGTAATGAGCAGTTCTTC,CATRAGGRSNEQFF
TRBJ1-1,.,TRBV14,.,TGTGCCAGCAGCCAAGAATCCGGTCCAACCAGAATGAACACTGAAGCTTTCTTT,CASSQESGPTRMNTEAFF
TRBJ1-1,.,TRBV4-1,.,TGCGCCAGCAGTCCAAGTTTGGGATGGAACACTGAAGCTTTCTTT,CASSPSLGWNTEAFF
TRBJ1-1,once,TRBV29-1,.,TGCAGCGTTGATGGACACCCTGTGAGAGCTTTCTTT,CSVDGHPVRAFF
TRBJ1-5,.,TRBV28,.,TGTGCCACCAGACCTGGCCTTAGCAATCAGCCCCAGCATTTT,CATRPGLSNQPQHF
TRBJ2-1,.,TRBV29-1,TRBD1,TGCAGCGTTGAAGGAGATGGGACAGGGGGACGTGGGCAGTTCTTC,CSVEGDGTGGRGQFF
TRBJ1-2,.,TRBV15,.,TGTGCCACCAGCAGTACAGTAACCTATGGCTACACCTTC,CATSSTVTYGYTF
TRBJ2-7,.,TRBV6-1,.,TGTGCCAGCAGTCGGACAGAGTCCTACGAGCAGTACTTC,CASSRTESYEQYF
TRBJ1-1,.,TRBV2,.,TGTGCCAGCAGACAGCGGGGGAACACTGAAGCTTTCTTT,CASRQRGNTEAFF
TRBJ1-3,.,TRBV28,.,TGTGCCAGCAGTTTCGGAGGTACCGGAAACACCATATATTTT,CASSFGGTGNTIYF
TRBJ2-1,few,TRBV29-1,.,TGCAGCGCCCATATTTGGCAGGGCGATGAGCAGTTCTTC,CSAHIWQGDEQFF
TRBJ2-3,.,TRBV11-2,.,TGTGCCAGCAGCTCCGCGGGACTGATAGAGGATACGCAGTATTTT,CASSSAGLIEDTQYF
TRBJ1-1,.,TRBV13,TRBD1,TGTGCCAGCAGCTTAATGCCCCCGGCGGGGACTCTGACAGGGTGGAACACTGAAGCTTTCTTT,CASSLMPPAGTLTGWNTEAFF
TRBJ2-5,.,TRBV7-9,.,TGTGCCAGCAGGACGGGGTTCGGGGACTTGACCCAGTACTTC,CASRTGFGDLTQYF
TRBJ1-1,.,TRBV29-1,.,TGCAGTACAAGGCTGAACACTGAAGCTTTCTTT,CSTRLNTEAFF
TRBJ2-2,.,TRBV27,TRBD1,TGTGCCAGCAGTTTTTTGTCGACAGGGCTTAACACCGGGGAGCTGTTTTTT,CASSFLSTGLNTGELFF
TRBJ2-4,.,TRBV4-1,.,TGCGCCAGCAGCCAGCAGGGGCTAGCCAAAAACATTCAGTACTTC,CASSQQGLAKNIQYF
TRBJ1-2,.,TRBV2,.,TGTGCCAGCAAAACAACAGGGAGCTCGGGCTACACCTTC,CASKTTGSSGYTF
TRBJ1-2,.,TRBV19,TRBD1,TGTGCCAGTAGTAGTGGTCGGGACAGCTCTATTGGCTATGGCTACACCTTC,CASSSGRDSSIGYGYTF
TRBJ1-1,.,TRBV19,.,TGTGCCAGTAGTATGCCTAGGAGGATGAACACTGAAGCTTTCTTT,CASSMPRRMNTEAFF
TRBJ1-1,.,TRBV5-4,.,TGTGCCAGCAGCAACGAACCCGACAGGAACACTGAAGCTTTCTTT,CASSNEPDRNTEAFF
TRBJ2-5,.,TRBV5-1,TRBD1,TGCGCCAGCAGCTTGGGGGACAGGGGGCGAGAGACCCAGTACTTC,CASSLGDRGRETQYF
TRBJ2-3,.,TRBV18,.,TGTGCCAGCTCATCCTTCACAGATACGCAGTATTTT,CASSSFTDTQYF
TRBJ1-6,once,TRBV5-6,.,TGTGCCAGCAGCCCAAGCACAGGGCCCAATAATTCACCCCTCCACTTT,CASSPSTGPNNSPLHF
TRBJ1-5,.,TRBV7-8,TRBD1,TGTGCCAGCAGCAGGACAGGGGGCGGTAGCAATCAGCCCCAGCATTTT,CASSRTGGGSNQPQHF
TRBJ2-2,.,TRBV19,.,TGTGCCAGTAGGGGGGGACAGTATAACACCGGGGAGCTGTTTTTT,CASRGGQYNTGELFF
TRBJ2-5,.,TRBV5-1,.,TGCGCCAGCAGCTTGGCGCAGGGTAGGGAGACCCAGTACTTC,CASSLAQGRETQYF
TRBJ2-3,.,TRBV7-9,TRBD2,TGTGCCAGCGAGCGGGACCTTAGCACAGATACGCAGTATTTT,CASERDLSTDTQYF
TRBJ1-5,once,TRBV4-1,.,TGCGCCAGCAGCCAAGAGGGATGGGATAGCAATCAGCCCCAGCATTTT,CASSQEGWDSNQPQHF
TRBJ2-1,.,TRBV6-1,TRBD2,TGTGCCAGCATTCGTAGCGGGAACTACAATGAGCAGTTCTTC,CASIRSGNYNEQFF
TRBJ2-3,.,TRBV5-4,.,TGTGCCAGCAGCTTGGGGACAAACCGGGACGATACGCAGTATTTT,CASSLGTNRDDTQYF
TRBJ2-1,.,TRBV29-1,TRBD2,TGCAGCGTTGAAAACCCCCAGGGCGGGAGTAACTACAATGAGCAGTTCTTC,CSVENPQGGSNYNEQFF
TRBJ2-1,.,TRBV7-2,.,TGTGCCAGCACCCCCGGCTGGACCCCCGTTGGTGAGCAGTTCTTC,CASTPGWTPVGEQFF
TRBJ1-1,.,TRBV5-1,.,TGCGCCAGCAGCCATGGGACGGCGAACACTGAAGCTTTCTTT,CASSHGTANTEAFF
TRBJ1-4,.,TRBV18,.,TGTGCCAGCTCACCACTCAGATCTAATGAAAAACTGTTTTTT,CASSPLRSNEKLFF
TRBJ2-1,.,TRBV19,.,TGTGCCAGTAGTATAGTGAACAGAAACAATGAGCAGTTCTTC,CASSIVNRNNEQFF
TRBJ2-7,.,TRBV5-4,TRBD2,TGTGCCAGCAGCTCCTGGACTAGCGGGCGATCCGAGCAGTACTTC,CASSSWTSGRSEQYF
TRBJ1-5,.,TRBV5-1,.,TGCGCCAGCAGCTTGGGGGCAGGGACTCATAGCAATCAGCCCCAGCATTTT,CASSLGAGTHSNQPQHF
TRBJ2-5,.,TRBV7-2,.,TGTGCCAGCAGCTTAAGGGCGGGCTTTGGGCAAGAGACCCAGTACTTC,CASSLRAGFGQETQYF
TRBJ1-3,.,TRBV6-5,.,TGTGCCAGCACCCAGGGGAACACCATATATTTT,CASTQGNTIYF
TRBJ2-1,.,TRBV7-2,.,TGTGCCAGCAGCTCCCGATTGGGGACCTCCTACAATGAGCAGTTCTTC,CASSSRLGTSYNEQFF
TRBJ1-4,.,TRBV14,.,TGTGCCAGCAGCCGGAGGGGTATGGGAGGCAATGAAAAACTGTTTTTT,CASSRRGMGGNEKLFF
TRBJ2-4,.,TRBV14,.,TGTGCCAGCAGCCAAGGAAGAGGGGGAAAAAACATTCAGTACTTC,CASSQGRGGKNIQYF
TRBJ1-2,.,TRBV5-1,TRBD1,TGCGCCAGCAGCGAACAGGGGGTAACGTTTGGCTACACCTTC,CASSEQGVTFGYTF
TRBJ1-1,.,TRBV19,.,TGTGCCAGTAGTTCCGATCGAGGCACTGAAGCTTTCTTT,CASSSDRGTEAFF
TRBJ2-7,.,TRBV7-8,TRBD2,TGTGCCAGCAGCTATGGGACTAGCGGGATAAAGTCCTACGAGCAGTACTTC,CASSYGTSGIKSYEQYF
TRBJ1-2,.,TRBV5-4,TRBD1,TGTGCCAGCAGCTCGGGACAGACCAACTATGGCTACACCTTC,CASSSGQTNYGYTF
TRBJ1-2,.,TRBV5-6,.,TGTGCCAGCAGCCCCAGGGGAAGGAGCTATGGCTACACCTTC,CASSPRGRSYGYTF
TRBJ1-5,.,TRBV15,.,TGTGCCACCAGCGGGCTAAGAGCTGGCGCAGGGAGAGTCGACAATCAGCCCCAGCATTTT,CATSGLRAGAGRVDNQPQHF